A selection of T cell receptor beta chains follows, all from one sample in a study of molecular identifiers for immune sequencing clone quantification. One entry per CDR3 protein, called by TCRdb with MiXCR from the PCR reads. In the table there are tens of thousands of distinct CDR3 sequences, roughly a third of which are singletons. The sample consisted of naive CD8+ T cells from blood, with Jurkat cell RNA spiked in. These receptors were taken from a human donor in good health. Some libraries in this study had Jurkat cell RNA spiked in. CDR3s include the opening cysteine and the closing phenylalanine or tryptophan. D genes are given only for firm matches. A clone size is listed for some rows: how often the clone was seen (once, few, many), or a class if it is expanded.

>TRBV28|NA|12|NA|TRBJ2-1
CASMGQYYEQFF
TGTGCCAGCATGGGCCAGTACTATGAGCAGTTCTTC
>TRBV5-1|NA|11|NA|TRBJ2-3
CASATADTQYF
TGCGCCAGCGCGACGGCTGATACGCAGTATTTT
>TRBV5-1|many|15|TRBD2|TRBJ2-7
CASSGGLAGAYEQYF
TGCGCCAGCAGCGGTGGACTAGCGGGAGCCTACGAGCAGTACTTC
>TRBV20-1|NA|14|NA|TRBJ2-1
CSARLSGAYNEQFF
TGCAGTGCTAGACTATCAGGGGCCTACAATGAGCAGTTCTTC
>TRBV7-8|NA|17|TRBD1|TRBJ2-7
CASSSSGPRDRDYEQYF
TGTGCCAGCAGCTCCTCCGGCCCCCGGGACAGAGACTACGAGCAGTACTTC
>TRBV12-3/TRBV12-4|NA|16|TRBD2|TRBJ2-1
CASSTGLAENYNEQFF
TGTGCCAGCTCCACAGGACTAGCGGAGAATTACAATGAGCAGTTCTTC
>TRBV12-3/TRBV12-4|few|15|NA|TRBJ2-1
CASSLGLPAYNEQFF
TGTGCCAGCAGTTTAGGACTACCAGCCTACAATGAGCAGTTCTTC
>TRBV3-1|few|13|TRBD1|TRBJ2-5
CAGLETGLETQYF
TGTGCCGGCCTGGAGACAGGGCTGGAGACCCAGTACTTC
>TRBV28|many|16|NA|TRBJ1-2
CASSPARTESNYGYTF
TGTGCCAGCAGCCCAGCCCGGACAGAATCTAACTATGGCTACACCTTC
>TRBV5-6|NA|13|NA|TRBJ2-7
CASSLGGSSEQYF
TGTGCCAGCAGCTTGGGAGGGAGCAGCGAGCAGTACTTC
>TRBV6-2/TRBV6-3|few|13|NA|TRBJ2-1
CASSQTQIREQFF
TGTGCCAGCAGCCAGACTCAAATCAGGGAGCAGTTCTTC
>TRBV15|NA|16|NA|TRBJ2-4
CATSRDFYSGKNIQYF
TGTGCCACCAGCAGAGATTTTTATAGCGGCAAAAACATTCAGTACTTC
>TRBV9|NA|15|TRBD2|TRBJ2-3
CASRRTSGSTDTQYF
TGTGCCAGCAGGAGGACTAGCGGGAGTACAGATACGCAGTATTTT
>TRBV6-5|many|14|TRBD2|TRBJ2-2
CASSYGTSAGELFF
TGTGCCAGCAGTTATGGGACTAGCGCCGGGGAGCTGTTTTTT
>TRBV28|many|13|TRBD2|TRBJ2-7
CASSPGLSYEQYF
TGCGCCAGCAGCCCGGGACTATCCTACGAGCAGTACTTC
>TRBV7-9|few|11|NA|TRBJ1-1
CASSPYTEAFF
TGTGCCAGCAGCCCGTACACTGAAGCTTTCTTT
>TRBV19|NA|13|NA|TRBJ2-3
CARSIWVTDTQYF
TGTGCCAGAAGTATTTGGGTCACAGATACGCAGTATTTT
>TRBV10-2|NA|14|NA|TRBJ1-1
CASTMMVRGTEAFF
TGCGCCAGCACCATGATGGTCAGGGGCACTGAAGCTTTCTTT
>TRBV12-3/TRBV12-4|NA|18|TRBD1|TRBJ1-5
CASSPTGRVKYSNQPQHF
TGTGCCAGCAGCCCGACAGGGCGTGTGAAATATAGCAATCAGCCCCAGCATTTT
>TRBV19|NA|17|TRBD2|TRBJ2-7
CASSYGQGLAGVYEQYF
TGTGCCAGTAGTTATGGGCAGGGACTAGCGGGGGTCTACGAGCAGTACTTC
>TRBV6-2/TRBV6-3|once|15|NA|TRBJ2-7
CASSYSSQLPYEQYF
TGTGCCAGCAGTTACTCGTCCCAGCTCCCCTACGAGCAGTACTTC
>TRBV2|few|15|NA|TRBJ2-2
CASSVKGAGAGELFF
TGTGCCAGCAGTGTCAAGGGGGCGGGAGCCGGGGAGCTGTTTTTT
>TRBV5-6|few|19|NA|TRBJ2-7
CASSSPGLNTRTFSYEQYF
TGTGCCAGCAGCTCACCGGGACTCAATACCAGGACCTTCAGCTACGAGCAGTACTTC
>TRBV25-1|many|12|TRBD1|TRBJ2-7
CASSGQGFEQYF
TGTGCCAGCAGTGGACAGGGCTTCGAGCAGTACTTC
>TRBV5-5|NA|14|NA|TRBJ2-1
CASSFLSSYNEQFF
TGTGCCAGCAGCTTTTTAAGCTCCTACAATGAGCAGTTCTTC
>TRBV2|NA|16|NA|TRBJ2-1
CASCEGTGRSYNEQFF
TGTGCCAGCTGTGAAGGGACCGGTCGCTCCTACAATGAGCAGTTCTTC
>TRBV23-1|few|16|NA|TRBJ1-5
CASSQTRTKGNQPQHF
TGCGCCAGCAGTCAAACCCGGACAAAGGGCAATCAGCCCCAGCATTTT
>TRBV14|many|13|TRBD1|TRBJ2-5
CASSKWTGETQYF
TGTGCCAGCAGCAAATGGACAGGGGAGACCCAGTACTTC
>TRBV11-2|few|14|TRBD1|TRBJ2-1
CASSLGQGYNEQFF
TGTGCCAGCAGCTTGGGACAGGGCTACAATGAGCAGTTCTTC
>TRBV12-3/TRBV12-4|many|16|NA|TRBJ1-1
CASSLSQGQMNTEAFF
TGTGCCAGCAGTTTATCCCAGGGCCAGATGAACACTGAAGCTTTCTTT
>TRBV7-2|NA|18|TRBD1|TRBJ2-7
CASGLVLRQGALRAVKYF
TGTGCCAGCGGCTTAGTGCTCCGACAGGGGGCTTTACGAGCAGTAAAGTACTTC
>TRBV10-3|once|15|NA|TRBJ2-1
CAISRTLLASNEQFF
TGTGCCATCTCTCGAACCCTTCTAGCGTCCAATGAGCAGTTCTTC
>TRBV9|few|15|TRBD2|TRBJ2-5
CASSASGMYQETQYF
TGTGCCAGCAGCGCAAGCGGGATGTACCAAGAGACCCAGTACTTC
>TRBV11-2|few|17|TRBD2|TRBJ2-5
CASSLGLAGFTQETQYF
TGTGCCAGCAGCTTAGGTCTAGCGGGCTTCACCCAAGAGACCCAGTACTTC
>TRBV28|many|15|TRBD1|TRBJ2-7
CASSFRTGPRDEQYF
TGTGCCAGCAGTTTCCGGACAGGGCCGAGGGACGAGCAGTACTTC
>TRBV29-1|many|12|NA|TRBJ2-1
CSAVGYRREQFF
TGCAGCGCCGTCGGGTATCGGCGTGAGCAGTTCTTC
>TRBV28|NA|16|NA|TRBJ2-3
CASSPPFYSSTDTQYF
TGTGCCAGCAGTCCGCCGTTCTACTCTAGCACAGATACGCAGTATTTT
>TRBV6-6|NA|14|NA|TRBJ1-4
CASRVGRHNEKLFF
TGTGCCAGCAGGGTGGGACGGCATAATGAAAAACTGTTTTTT
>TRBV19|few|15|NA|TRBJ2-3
CASRIADPSTDTQYF
TGTGCCAGTAGAATAGCAGACCCTAGCACAGATACGCAGTATTTT
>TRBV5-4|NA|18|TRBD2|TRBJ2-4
CASSLFVAGGLAKNIQYF
TGTGCCAGCAGCTTATTCGTGGCGGGAGGGTTAGCCAAAAACATTCAGTACTTC
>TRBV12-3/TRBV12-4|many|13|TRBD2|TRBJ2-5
CASSLSGKETQYF
TGTGCCAGCAGTTTAAGCGGGAAAGAGACCCAGTACTTC
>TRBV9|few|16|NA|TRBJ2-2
CASNPSGTTNTGELFF
TGTGCCAGCAACCCTTCCGGGACAACGAACACCGGGGAGCTGTTTTTT
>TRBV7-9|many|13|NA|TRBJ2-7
CASSPGASYEQYF
TGTGCCAGCAGCCCAGGGGCCTCCTACGAGCAGTACTTC
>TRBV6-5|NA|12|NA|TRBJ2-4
CASSPQQNIRYF
TGTGCCAGCAGCCCCCAACAAAACATTCGGTACTTC
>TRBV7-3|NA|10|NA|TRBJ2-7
CASCIYEQYF
TGTGCCAGCTGCATATACGAGCAGTACTTC
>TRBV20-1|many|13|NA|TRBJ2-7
CSASNGLSYEQYF
TGCAGTGCTAGTAACGGGCTTTCCTACGAGCAGTACTTC
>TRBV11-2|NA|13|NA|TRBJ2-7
CASSIGESHEQYF
TGTGCCAGCAGCATTGGAGAATCCCACGAGCAGTACTTC
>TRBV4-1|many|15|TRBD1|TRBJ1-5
CASSQVQGARQPQHF
TGCGCCAGCAGCCAGGTACAGGGGGCACGGCAGCCCCAGCATTTT
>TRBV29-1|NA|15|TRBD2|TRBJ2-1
CSVKGTSGKFNEQFF
TGCAGCGTAAAAGGGACTAGCGGGAAGTTCAATGAGCAGTTCTTC
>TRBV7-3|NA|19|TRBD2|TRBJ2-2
CASSPLGLAGGLNTGELFF
TGTGCCAGCAGCCCTTTAGGACTAGCGGGAGGCCTCAACACCGGGGAGCTGTTTTTT
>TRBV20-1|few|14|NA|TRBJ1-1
CSARASRDVTEAFF
TGCAGTGCTAGGGCGTCACGGGACGTCACTGAGGCTTTCTTT
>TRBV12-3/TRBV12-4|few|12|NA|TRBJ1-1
CASSFWGPEAFF
TGTGCCAGCAGTTTTTGGGGTCCTGAAGCTTTCTTT
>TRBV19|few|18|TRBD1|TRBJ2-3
CASRDRGAGGSSTDTQYF
TGTGCCTCAAGGGACAGGGGGGCCGGGGGGTCAAGCACAGATACGCAGTATTTT
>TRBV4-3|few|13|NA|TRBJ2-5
CASSQGRVEDQYF
TGCGCCAGCAGCCAAGGCAGGGTCGAGGACCAGTACTTC
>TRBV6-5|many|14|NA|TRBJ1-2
CASSPTGASYGYTF
TGTGCCAGCAGCCCAACCGGGGCCAGTTACGGCTACACCTTC
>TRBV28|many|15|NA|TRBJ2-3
CASTPESLLTDTQYF
TGTGCCAGCACTCCCGAGAGTCTTCTCACAGATACGCAGTATTTT
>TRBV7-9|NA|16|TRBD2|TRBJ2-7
CASSSSPGTSGYEQYF
TGTGCCAGCAGCTCCTCGCCCGGGACTAGCGGCTACGAGCAGTACTTC
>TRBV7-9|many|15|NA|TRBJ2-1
CASSLGPAPGNEQFF
TGTGCCAGCAGCTTAGGTCCCGCCCCTGGGAATGAGCAGTTCTTC
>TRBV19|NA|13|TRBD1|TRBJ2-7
CASSTGQGYEQYF
TGTGCCAGTAGTACCGGACAGGGCTACGAGCAGTACTTC